Sequencing of this TCR beta chain was carried out in a study of early T cells in non-severe SARS-CoV-2 infection. Background on the study: Sequenced material consisted of bulk RNA (from unsorted whole blood), and chains were unpaired.

Findings and caveats of the study: VDJdb-based annotation leaned toward anti-spike CD8 responses and missed private and CD4 specificities.

Germline V gene lookup returns CDR1 SEHNR and CDR2 FQNEAQ (reference sequence). CDR3 size: 17 residues. Trimming took 7 bases from V and 0 from J; bases not matched to a gene: 6. Researchers tagged individual cDNA molecules with unique molecular identifiers. Each CDR3 protein gets one entry after TCRdb re-called the 5' RACE reads with MiXCR. The repertoire holds some 80,000 distinct CDR3 sequences, with roughly 15% as singletons. In this sample, this clonotype turned up a few times. Its target is unknown. This chain connects TRBV7-9 to TRBJ2-6, with TRBD1 matching 10 bases. Sequencing was performed on whole blood. The origin of this receptor is an adult who was a healthcare worker with PCR-confirmed SARS-CoV-2 infection or an uninfected control (not recorded which). The CDR3 nucleotides are TGTGCCAGCATCCAGGACAGGGGGAACTCTGGGGCCAACGTCCTGACTTTC. Amino acid sequence: CASIQDRGNSGANVLTF.